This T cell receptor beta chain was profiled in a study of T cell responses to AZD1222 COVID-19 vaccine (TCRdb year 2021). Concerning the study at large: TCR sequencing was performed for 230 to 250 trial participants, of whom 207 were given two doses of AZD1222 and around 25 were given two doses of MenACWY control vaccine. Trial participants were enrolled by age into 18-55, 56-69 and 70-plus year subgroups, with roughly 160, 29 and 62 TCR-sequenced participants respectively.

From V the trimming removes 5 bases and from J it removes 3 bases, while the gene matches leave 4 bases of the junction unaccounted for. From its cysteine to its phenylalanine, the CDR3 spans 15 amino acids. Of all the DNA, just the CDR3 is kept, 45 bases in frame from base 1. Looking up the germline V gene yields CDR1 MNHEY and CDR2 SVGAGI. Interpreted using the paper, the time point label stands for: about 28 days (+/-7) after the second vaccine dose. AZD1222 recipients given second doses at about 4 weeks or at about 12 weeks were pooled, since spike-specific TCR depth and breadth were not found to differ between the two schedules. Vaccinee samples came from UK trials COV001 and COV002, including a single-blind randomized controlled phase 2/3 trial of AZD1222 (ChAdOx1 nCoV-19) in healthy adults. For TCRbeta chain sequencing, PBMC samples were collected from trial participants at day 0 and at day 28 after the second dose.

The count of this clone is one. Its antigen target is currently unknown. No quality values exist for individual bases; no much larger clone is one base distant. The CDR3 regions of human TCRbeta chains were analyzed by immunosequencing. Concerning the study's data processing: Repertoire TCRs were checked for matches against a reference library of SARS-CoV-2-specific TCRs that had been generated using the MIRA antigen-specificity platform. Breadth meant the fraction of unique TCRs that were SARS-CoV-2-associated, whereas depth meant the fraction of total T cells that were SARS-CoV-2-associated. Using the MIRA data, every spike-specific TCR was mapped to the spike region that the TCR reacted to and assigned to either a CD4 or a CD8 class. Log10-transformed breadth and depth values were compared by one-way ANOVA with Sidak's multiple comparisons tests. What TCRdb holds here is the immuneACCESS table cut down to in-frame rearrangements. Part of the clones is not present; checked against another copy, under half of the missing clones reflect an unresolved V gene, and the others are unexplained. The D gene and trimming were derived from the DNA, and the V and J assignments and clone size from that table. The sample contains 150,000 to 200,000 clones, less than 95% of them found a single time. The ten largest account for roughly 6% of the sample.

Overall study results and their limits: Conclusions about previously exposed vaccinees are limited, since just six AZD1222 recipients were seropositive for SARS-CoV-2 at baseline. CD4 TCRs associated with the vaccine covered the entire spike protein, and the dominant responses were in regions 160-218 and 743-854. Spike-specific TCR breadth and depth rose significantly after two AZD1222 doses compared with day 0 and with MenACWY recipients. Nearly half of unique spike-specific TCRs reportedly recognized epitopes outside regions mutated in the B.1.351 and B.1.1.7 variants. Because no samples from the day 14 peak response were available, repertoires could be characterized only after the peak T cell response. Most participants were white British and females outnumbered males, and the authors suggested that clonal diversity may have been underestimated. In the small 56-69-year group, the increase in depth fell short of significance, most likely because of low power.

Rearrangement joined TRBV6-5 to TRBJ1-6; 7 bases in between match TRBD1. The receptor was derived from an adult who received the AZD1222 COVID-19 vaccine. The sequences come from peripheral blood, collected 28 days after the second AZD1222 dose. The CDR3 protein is CASSRTGDYNSPLHF. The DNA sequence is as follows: TGTGCCAGCAGTAGAACAGGGGACTATAATTCACCCCTCCACTTT.